This T cell receptor beta chain was retrieved from a study of T cell changes during pregnancy in multiple sclerosis. Sequencing used immunoSEQ multiplex PCR; TCRdb keeps in-frame clones, though not all of them. The table has nearly 110,000 clones, about 90% seen once. The CDR3 covers 12 residues. V dropped 5 bases and J dropped 4 bases, with 8 bases sitting between them. The input for sequencing was peripheral blood, taken before pregnancy. The clonotype originates from a female donor with multiple sclerosis, enrolled in a pregnancy study. The rearrangement uses TRBV23-1 and TRBJ1-2; tentative D call: TRBD1 (5 bases). TRBV23-1 is identified as an open reading frame with a role that is uncertain. CDR3 sequence: CASSSRAYGYTF. The CDR3 DNA sequence: TGCGCCAGCAGTTCCAGGGCCTATGGCTACACCTTC.